The 20 T cell receptor beta chains listed next were all sequenced from one sample in a study of blood T cell repertoires in COVID-19. Profiling relied on immunoSEQ multiplex PCR, and the TCRdb table lists in-frame clones only, not all of them. The sample lists under 150,000 clones, about four fifths occurring once. Sample: peripheral blood. Receptor source: a man aged 35 to 55 with active or convalescent COVID-19.

The chain couples TRBV6-5 to TRBJ1-1; possible D gene TRBD1, 5 bases. Germline assignment: CDR1 MNHEY and CDR2 SVGAGI. This CDR3 has 13 residues. Deletions cut 7 bases from V and 0 bases from J, with 9 bases between. The CDR3 DNA follows: TGTGCCAGCACCAGGGAAATGAACACTGAAGCTTTCTTT. It specifies CASTREMNTEAFF.

The chain combines TRBV3-1 (or the pseudogene TRBV3-2) with TRBJ1-6, with D tentatively TRBD1 (6 bases). This CDR3 is 16 amino acids long. Germline V lookup: CDR1 LGHDT, CDR2 YNNKEL (reference sequence). Trimming shortened V by 4 bases and J by 6 bases, and 16 bases separated the two germline ends. Written as DNA, the CDR3 is TGTGCCAGCAGCCCCGGTACAGGGCGCCTTAATTCACCCCTCCACTTT. Its translation is CASSPGTGRLNSPLHF.

This chain joins TRBV28 and TRBJ1-2, with a weak D call TRBD1 (5 bases). The CDR3 runs to 12 residues. Germline CDR1 MDHEN, CDR2 SYDVKM. The germline V and J ends were trimmed by 3 bases and 5 bases, with 7 bases remaining between them. CDR3 sequence reads: CASSFKGYGYTF. The CDR3 DNA reads TGTGCCAGCAGTTTTAAGGGGTATGGCTACACCTTC.

This clone was seen a few times. The rearrangement links TRBV23-1 to TRBJ2-2; 7 bases map to TRBD2. TRBV23-1 is an open reading frame, and its role is uncertain. The CDR3 has 14 residues. Unmatched junction bases numbered 1, after V lost 2 bases and J lost 4 bases. The CDR3 DNA follows: TGCGCCAGCAGTCAAACGGGGGGCACCGGGGAGCTGTTTTTT. Its translation is CASSQTGGTGELFF.

The chain links TRBV4-1 to TRBJ1-5; D is ambiguous. Germline V gene sequence: CDR1 MGHRA, CDR2 YSYEKL. V lost 5 bases and J lost 7, with 12 bases in between. CDR3 length equals 13 residues. The CDR3 region has the DNA TGCGCCAGCAGCTTAGGAGCAGAACAGCCCCAGCATTTT. It yields the protein CASSLGAEQPQHF.

The V call is TRBV6-5, the J call TRBJ1-1; 7 bases fit TRBD1. Germline CDR1 reads MNHEY; CDR2 reads SVGAGI. The CDR3 totals 12 residues. V shed 6 bases and J 6 bases; nucleotides not matched to a gene: 4. The chain's CDR3 is CASSKGQAEAFF. CDR3 nucleotide sequence: TGTGCCAGCAGCAAAGGACAGGCTGAAGCTTTCTTT.

In its sample, this clone was seen many times. The V and J genes are TRBV9 and TRBJ2-3, with 7 bases aligning to TRBD2. CDR1 is SGDLS, CDR2 YYNGEE, per germline. The CDR3 is 16 amino acids. V dropped 0 bases and J dropped 2; count of bases not matched to a gene: 6. This chain's CDR3 is CASSVVGSGVTDTQYF. The CDR3 nucleotides are TGTGCCAGCAGCGTAGTAGGAAGCGGGGTCACAGATACGCAGTATTTT.

V gene TRBV19 combines with J gene TRBJ2-3; 12 positions match TRBD2. The germline V gene has CDR1 LNHDA and CDR2 SQIVND (reference sequence). The CDR3 extends over 14 amino acids. V trimming: 8 bases; J trimming: 2 bases; junction bases outside the gene matches: 2. CDR3 protein: CASRLAGVTDTQYF. The CDR3, as DNA: TGTGCCAGTCGACTAGCGGGGGTCACAGATACGCAGTATTTT. The full variable domain, rest sourced from reference TRBV19 and TRBJ2-3, is DGGITQSPKYLFRKEGQNVTLSCEQNLNHDAMYWYRQDPGQGLRLIYYSQIVNDFQKGDIAEGYSVSREKKESFPLTVTSAQKNPTAFYLCASRLAGVTDTQYFGPGTRLTVL.

This rearrangement joins TRBV6-4 to TRBJ2-7; D ambiguous. Trimming took 0 bases from V and 3 from J, leaving 12 bases between them. The germline CDR1 and CDR2 sequences are MRHNA and SNTAGT. The CDR3 has 15 amino acids. The CDR3 bases are TGTGCCAGCAGTGACTCCCACGATGGCCTCTACGAGCAGTACTTC. The encoded protein is CASSDSHDGLYEQYF.

The V gene is TRBV19, the J gene TRBJ1-5, with 8 bases aligning to TRBD1. Losses at the gene ends were 6 bases for V and 2 bases for J; bases not matched to a gene: 6. The germline V gene has CDR1 LNHDA and CDR2 SQIVND (reference sequence). This CDR3 contains 15 residues. CDR3 sequence reads: CASRLDRGGNQPQHF. CDR3 nucleotide sequence: TGTGCCAGTAGACTCGACAGGGGTGGCAATCAGCCCCAGCATTTT. Complete variable domain (other parts from reference TRBV19 and TRBJ1-5): DGGITQSPKYLFRKEGQNVTLSCEQNLNHDAMYWYRQDPGQGLRLIYYSQIVNDFQKGDIAEGYSVSREKKESFPLTVTSAQKNPTAFYLCASRLDRGGNQPQHFGDGTRLSIL.

To note about this clone: Possible read error: a much larger clone is one base away. Other DNA sequences in this sample translate to the same CDR3. The rearrangement links TRBV27 to TRBJ2-7; TRBD2 is a possible D gene (7 bases). The CDR3 length is 13 residues. V was cut by 7 bases and J by 0 bases, with 10 bases left in between. Germline CDR1 MNHEY, CDR2 SMNVEV (reference sequence). CDR3 sequence: CASMGGASYEQYF. In DNA, the CDR3 is TGTGCCAGCATGGGGGGGGCCTCCTACGAGCAGTACTTC.

CDR3 in amino acids: CSASPRQNAYTF. CDR3 bases: TGCAGTGCTAGTCCCCGACAGAACGCCTACACCTTC. V is TRBV20-1 and J is TRBJ1-2; D might be TRBD1 (5 bases). The CDR3 sequence is 12 residues long. Trimming stripped 3 bases from V and 10 bases from J, with 15 bases between. Germline loops: CDR1 DFQATT, CDR2 SNEGSKA (reference sequence).

V gene TRBV2 combines with J gene TRBJ1-4, with 8 bases identical to TRBD1. This CDR3 is 17 amino acids long. Per germline, CDR1 SNHLY and CDR2 FYNNEI. Losses at the gene ends were 4 bases for V and 2 bases for J; bases not matched to a gene: 9. The DNA for the CDR3 is TGTGCCAGCAGTGCAGACAGGGGCAGGGGGACTAATGAAAAACTGTTTTTT. It specifies CASSADRGRGTNEKLFF.

The V call is TRBV5-8, the J call TRBJ2-5; 12 bases match TRBD1. The CDR3 is made up of 15 amino acids. Germline trimming cut 8 bases from V and 1 base from J; bases unmatched to any gene: 6. Per the germline V gene, CDR1 is SGHTS and CDR2 is YDEGEE. The CDR3 reads CARGQGARIQETQYF. CDR3 DNA sequence: TGTGCCAGGGGACAGGGGGCCCGAATCCAAGAGACCCAGTACTTC. The variable domain in full, with the rest retrieved from reference TRBV5-8 and TRBJ2-5, is EAGVTQSPTHLIKTRGQQATLRCSPISGHTSVYWYQQALGLGLQFLLWYDEGEERNRGNFPPRFSGRQFPNYSSELNVNALELEDSALYLCARGQGARIQETQYFGPGTRLLVL.

The sample holds one count of this clone. The chain is built from TRBV18 and TRBJ1-4; TRBD1 is a possible D gene (5 bases). V lost 2 bases and J 8 bases, leaving 12 bases between the germline ends. Germline V gives CDR1 KGHSH, CDR2 LQKENI. The CDR3 is 14 residues long. The DNA of the CDR3 is TGTGCCAGCTCACCAGTCGGGGGTAGAGAAAAACTGTTTTTT. Residues: CASSPVGGREKLFF.

V and J are TRBV11-2 and TRBJ2-7, with D possibly matching TRBD1 (6 bases). The CDR3 extends over 14 amino acids. CDR1 and CDR2 (germline): SGHAT, FQNNGV. The germline V and J ends were trimmed by 3 bases and 8 bases, with 17 bases remaining between them. The CDR3 DNA follows: TGTGCCAGCAGCTTCCGGGACACGTTTGCAAAGCAGTACTTC. It is translated as CASSFRDTFAKQYF.

This clone was seen a few times. The chain employs TRBV7-9 and TRBJ1-1, with D maybe TRBD1 (5 bases). Germline V gives CDR1 SEHNR, CDR2 FQNEAQ (reference sequence). V dropped 4 bases and J dropped 1 base, with 7 bases sitting between them. The CDR3 length is 13 residues. CDR3 sequence reads: CASSSGQNTEAFF. CDR3 in DNA: TGTGCCAGCAGCTCAGGGCAGAACACTGAAGCTTTCTTT.

The chain is built from TRBV11-1 and TRBJ2-7; 7 nucleotides agree with TRBD1. Germline-derived CDR1 and CDR2 are SGHAT and FQDESV (reference sequence). The CDR3 is 15 residues long. After removal of 1 base from V and 4 bases from J, the junction contained 7 bases not matched to a gene. The CDR3 DNA reads TGTGCCAGCAGCTTAGGCACAGGGGTAGGGTACGAGCAGTACTTC. It translates to CASSLGTGVGYEQYF. The whole variable domain, filled in from reference TRBV11-1 and TRBJ2-7, reads EAEVAQSPRYKITEKSQAVAFWCDPISGHATLYWYRQILGQGPELLVQFQDESVVDDSQLPKDRFSAERLKGVDSTLKIQPAELGDSAMYLCASSLGTGVGYEQYFGPGTRLTVT.

This chain connects TRBV19 to TRBJ2-5; D possibly corresponds to TRBD1 (7 bases). Germline V gene sequence: CDR1 LNHDA, CDR2 SQIVND (reference sequence). CDR3 length equals 15 residues. V was shortened by 3 bases and J by 2 bases, with 13 bases between the two germline ends. CDR3 residues: CASSIGGGQQETQYF. The DNA of the CDR3 is TGTGCCAGTAGTATCGGAGGGGGCCAACAAGAGACCCAGTACTTC.

The rearrangement uses TRBV12-5 and TRBJ1-3; D possibly corresponds to TRBD1 (5 bases). Trimming removed 9 bases from V and 2 bases from J, with 20 bases in between. This CDR3 contains 16 residues. Germline CDR1 reads LGHNT; CDR2 reads FRNRAP. Here the CDR3 reads CASASSQAKTGNTIYF. The CDR3, as DNA: TGTGCTAGCGCTTCCTCACAGGCTAAGACTGGAAACACCATATATTTT.